The clone carrying this TCR beta chain was seen just once. What it binds is unknown. The data were taken from a study of cytotoxic CD8 clonotypes in ibrutinib-treated CLL. Across the study: Overall, 24 responses were partial and 2 complete; following median approximately 65 months, approximately 15 patients stayed remitted and some 12 progressed. Across samples, productive templates numbered more than 200,000 and productive rearrangements reached 75,000 to 100,000 on average. Study results and limitations: The study found baseline clonality above age-matched healthy donors, tracking circulating CD8+ T-cell counts.

CDR3 size: 15 residues. Unmatched junction bases numbered 8, after V lost 2 bases and J lost 7 bases. Germline V CDR1 and CDR2: MDHEN, SYDVKM. Assay: immunoSEQ multiplex PCR; the TCRdb copy retains only in-frame clones and omits some. Here the sample spans some 200,000 clones, over 65% being singletons. The chain recombines TRBV28 with TRBJ2-7; 10 nucleotides match TRBD2. This receptor was obtained from a human donor with chronic lymphocytic leukemia. The sequencing used PBMCs, collected after 12 months of ibrutinib treatment. This CDR3 is CASSLKASGRKEQYF. For the CDR3, the DNA is TGTGCCAGCAGTTTAAAGGCTAGCGGGAGAAAGGAGCAGTACTTC.